This note documents a single T cell receptor (beta chain) sequence. Its antigen is currently not known. No base-level quality is on record; no much larger clone is a single base apart. Between the V and J ends, shortened by 5 bases and 4 bases respectively, the junction contains 18 bases. The CDR3 sequence holds 15 residues, the cysteine and phenylalanine included. Only the CDR3 DNA is retained, 45 bases long and in frame from the first base. Taken from the germline V gene, the CDR1 and CDR2 loops are SGHNT and YENEEA. Taken with the paper, the label for treatment or condition translates to: 10-day PBMC culture with coronavirus spike peptide pools or control peptides (ViraFEST assay). The study used the ViraFEST assay, which expanded antigen-specific T cells with peptide pools and then identified expanded clonotypes by TCR sequencing. The positive SARS-CoV-2 PCR tests of the convalescent patients were dated from March to December 2020, before the Alpha, Beta and Delta variants emerged in the United States. Approximately 1.8 million PBMCs per well were cultured in IMDM with 5% human AB serum and 8.5 to 10 IU/ml IL-2, plus 10 ug/ml peptide pools. Half of the culture medium was replaced with fresh IL-2-containing medium on days 3 and 7. After about nine days of culture, CD4+ T cells were isolated by negative selection with the EasySep CD4+ T cell isolation kit. Ficoll-Paque Plus gradient centrifugation was used to isolate PBMCs from whole blood, and the isolated PBMCs were then either used fresh or cryopreserved at -140C. In general, triplicate wells were set up for every culture condition.

The sample originates from a study of vaccination and CD4 T cells after COVID-19 (dated by TCRdb to between 2022 and 2023). Context from the whole study: Convalescent patients had a positive SARS-CoV-2 result on nasal swab PCR, and of these patients, nine had mild disease and one had severe disease. In the convalescent cohort there were six males and four females, among whom were two Hispanic individuals, seven Caucasians, two Asians and one multiracial person. Participants received two doses of either the Pfizer-BioNTech BNT162b2 vaccine (n=8) or the Moderna mRNA-1273 vaccine (n=2). Post-COVID blood samples from convalescent patients were collected a median of approximately 93 days after diagnosis, with a range of roughly 35 to 180 days. Post-vaccine blood samples were collected a median of approximately 77 days after the second vaccine dose, ranging from about 12 to 250 days. For stimulating the cultures, overlapping spike peptide pools were used, derived from SARS-CoV-2 as well as from the common cold coronaviruses HCoV-NL63, HCoV-OC43 and HCoV-229E. As controls, cultures received a CEFX viral epitope pool (the positive control), an HIV-1 Nef peptide pool (the negative control), or no peptide at all. The spike-specific CD4+ TCR repertoire was compared before and after mRNA vaccination in ten to eleven COVID-19 convalescent patients and a handful of infection-naive healthy vaccine recipients.

Library preparation employed PCR. DNA from cultured CD4+ T cells was subjected to TCR sequencing with the Oncomine TCR Beta short-read assay at the Johns Hopkins FTIC core. Genomic DNA was extracted from the cultured CD4+ T cells with the QIAamp micro DNA kit. Oncomine TCR Beta libraries from cultured CD4+ T cells were pooled with unique dual indexes and sequenced on an Illumina iSeq 100. Per the authors' processing: Non-productive sequences were filtered out, and CDR3s that did not start with C, did not end with F or W, or were shorter than 7 amino acids were discarded. The MANAFEST web application identified antigen-specific clonotypes by comparing peptide-stimulated wells against reference wells and other culture wells. An FDR below 0.05, an odds ratio above 5, and a productive frequency above 0.1% in at least two of three replicate wells were required for clones to be considered positive. A clonotype was classed as cross-reactive if the clonotype showed significant expansion both in SARS-CoV-2 spike wells and in at least one common cold coronavirus spike condition. Using R version 3.6.1, CDR3 homology was evaluated through Levenshtein distances (stringdist) along with unrooted phylogenetic trees (ape). In-frame beta chains were kept once TCRdb had trimmed the public reads at Q25 with fastp and called clones with MiXCR. CDR3 protein duplicates are merged, each entry listing the most common genes and DNA. TCRdb's processing, not the authors', yielded these V and J calls. This sample lists about 21,000 distinct CDR3 sequences; around 48% were detected once. The ten biggest clones cover more than 3.5% of the sample.

Results and caveats for the whole study, not just this receptor: Nearly all vaccine-specific clones in convalescent patients (304 of 307) were mono-reactive for SARS-CoV-2 spike rather than cross-reactive with common cold coronaviruses. Among convalescent patients, a median roughly 84% of the SARS-CoV-2-reactive clones seen after vaccination appeared only after vaccination, which suggests priming specific to the vaccine. The median number of SARS-CoV-2-reactive clonotypes rose from approximately 20 after infection to roughly 38 after vaccination, but the change was not significant. Relatively few convalescent patients were included in the study, and early timepoints after natural infection were not analyzed.

The origin of this receptor is a human donor who had recovered from COVID-19. The sample was CD4+ T cells from blood, cultured in vitro. The chain is made from TRBV11-3 and TRBJ2-7; the D gene is perhaps TRBD1 or TRBD2, each of them matching over 5 bases. The CDR3 loop reads CASSHRIRDPYEQYF. The DNA reads as follows: TGTGCCAGCAGCCACAGGATTCGGGACCCGTACGAGCAGTACTTC.